This T cell receptor (beta chain) is drawn from a study of T cells in Graves' hyperthyroidism and ophthalmopathy. TCR beta CDR3 regions were amplified from RNA transcripts. The HTBI set primed first-round TCR CDR3 RT-PCR. From the multiplex PCR reads, TCRdb called clonotypes with MiXCR, one entry per CDR3 protein. In the table there are more than 500,000 distinct CDR3 sequences, around 45% of which are singletons. With 5 bases removed from V and 4 bases from J, the gap between germline ends came to 17 bases. Germline V lookup: CDR1 LNHDA, CDR2 SQIVND (reference sequence). The CDR3 contains 15 residues.

Sequencing used peripheral blood or thyroid tissue (not recorded which). V is TRBV19 and J is TRBJ2-5; no reliable D call. This clonotype was sampled from an adult woman with Graves' disease, either hyperthyroidism or ophthalmopathy (not recorded which). The CDR3 sequence is CASSDGIRVGETQYF. CDR3 in DNA: TGTGCCAGTAGTGACGGAATCCGGGTGGGAGAGACCCAGTACTTC.